This TCR beta chain emerged from a study of technical replicates of blood from a few donors. Here immunoSEQ multiplex PCR was the method, and the copy in TCRdb shows in-frame clones only, minus some. The repertoire holds about 58,000 clones, with over 85% as singletons. This CDR3 region has 13 residues. Trimming shortened V by 4 bases and J by 3 bases, and 7 bases separated the two germline ends. Germline assignment: CDR1 MNHEY and CDR2 SVGAGI. The receptor comes from a human donor in good health. Some clones in this sample may be carry-over from other donors' samples. The rearrangement uses TRBV6-5 and TRBJ2-1; no clear D. Sequencing input: PBMCs. CDR3 sequence reads: CASSFNNYNEQFF. The CDR3 coding sequence is TGTGCCAGCAGTTTCAACAACTACAATGAGCAGTTCTTC.